Listed below are T cell receptor beta chains from one sample, sequenced in a study of technical replicates of blood from a few donors. Only in-frame clones appear in the TCRdb table, and some are missing; sequencing was by immunoSEQ multiplex PCR. The sample lists about 68,000 clones, less than 98% occurring once. Material for sequencing was T cells isolated from PBMCs. The origin of the receptors is a human donor in good health. The CDR3 runs from the conserved cysteine through the conserved F or W. A D gene is named only where the DNA matches it firmly. Size is omitted from some rows. Given values are once, few, many or a class for expanded clones.

J	D	size	V	length	DNA	CDR3
TRBJ2-7	TRBD2	NA	TRBV27	14	TGTGCCAGCAGGGATAGCGGGGTTACCTACGAGCAGTACTTC	CASRDSGVTYEQYF
TRBJ2-1	NA	once	TRBV4-1	15	TGCGCCAGCAGCCAAGTTGAGAGCTCCTACAATGAGCAGTTCTTC	CASSQVESSYNEQFF
TRBJ2-6	TRBD1	NA	TRBV5-4	18	TGTGCCAGCAGTCCGGACAGGGAACTCGGGTCTGGGGCCAACGTCCTGACTTTC	CASSPDRELGSGANVLTF
TRBJ2-7	TRBD1	NA	TRBV5-8	13	TGTGCCAGCAGCTGGGACAGCTCCTACGAGCAGTACTTC	CASSWDSSYEQYF
TRBJ1-1	NA	NA	TRBV5-6	13	TGTGCCAGCAGCCTACTGACAGGCCCTGAAGCTTTCTTT	CASSLLTGPEAFF
TRBJ2-1	TRBD2	NA	TRBV7-9	16	TGTGCCAGCAGCCCCCTAGCGGGAGGCTCCTACAATGAGCAGTTCTTC	CASSPLAGGSYNEQFF
TRBJ1-1	NA	once	TRBV7-9	12	TGTGCCAGCAGCTTTTCTGAGTCAGAAGCTTTCTTT	CASSFSESEAFF
TRBJ2-7	NA	NA	TRBV6-6	13	TGTGCCAGCAGTCACAGAAACGTCTACGAGCAGTACTTC	CASSHRNVYEQYF
TRBJ1-1	TRBD1	NA	TRBV5-6	18	TGTGCCAGCAGCGCTATGACAAAATTGACAGGGATGAACACTGAAGCTTTCTTT	CASSAMTKLTGMNTEAFF
TRBJ1-5	NA	NA	TRBV27	15	TGTGCCAGCAGCCCTCTAATAGGGGACAATCAGCCCCAGCATTTT	CASSPLIGDNQPQHF
TRBJ1-2	TRBD1	NA	TRBV29-1	13	TGCAGCGTTGTACCGGGACAGATCTATGGCTACACCTTC	CSVVPGQIYGYTF
TRBJ1-2	NA	NA	TRBV18	16	TGTGCCAGCTCACCACCTCTTCCTCGTCCGTCGTATGGCTACACCTTC	CASSPPLPRPSYGYTF
TRBJ2-4	NA	NA	TRBV7-2	11	TGTGCCAGCACCGGGGGAGACATTCAGTACTTC	CASTGGDIQYF
TRBJ2-7	NA	NA	TRBV25-1	11	TGTGCCAGCAGTCTATCCTACGAGCAGTACTTC	CASSLSYEQYF
TRBJ1-1	NA	NA	TRBV6-5	14	TGTGCCAGCAGTTACGGAGGCGATGGCACTGAAGCTTTCTTT	CASSYGGDGTEAFF
TRBJ1-2	TRBD1	once	TRBV6-1	13	TGTGCCACCGGACAGGGACTATCCTATGGCTACACCTTC	CATGQGLSYGYTF
TRBJ2-7	NA	NA	TRBV7-2	13	TGTGCCAGCAGCTTTAGGACAGACTACGAGCAGTACTTC	CASSFRTDYEQYF
TRBJ2-3	TRBD2	NA	TRBV11-3	17	TGTGCCAGCAGCTCGATCGTAGCTGAGCGGGAGGAAGATACGCAGTATTTT	CASSSIVAEREEDTQYF
TRBJ1-1	NA	NA	TRBV5-4	12	TGTGCCAGCAGCTCCATGAACACTGAAGCTTTCTTT	CASSSMNTEAFF
TRBJ2-7	NA	NA	TRBV28	13	TGTGCCAGCAGTTTAGTGCGGGGCGGCGAGCAGTACTTC	CASSLVRGGEQYF
TRBJ1-2	NA	NA	TRBV28	13	TGTGCCAGCAGTTCCGGGACTAACTATGGCTACACCTTC	CASSSGTNYGYTF
TRBJ2-3	NA	NA	TRBV7-6	15	TGTGCCAGCAGGGAGACAGGACTGCTCACAGATACGCAGTATTTT	CASRETGLLTDTQYF
TRBJ2-7	TRBD2	NA	TRBV28	12	TGTTTAGCTAGCGGGAGCGGATACGAGCAGTACTTC	CLASGSGYEQYF
TRBJ2-1	TRBD2	NA	TRBV4-2	22	TGTGCCAGCAGCCCAACACCTATTAGGGTCTTAGCGGGAGACAGAAGTTACAATGAGCAGTTCTTC	CASSPTPIRVLAGDRSYNEQFF
TRBJ1-1	NA	NA	TRBV5-6	15	TGTGCCAGCAGCTTGTATCTGTCGTCGAACACTGAAGCTTTCTTT	CASSLYLSSNTEAFF
TRBJ2-5	NA	NA	TRBV7-8	14	TGTGCCAGCAGCGTCAGGGGTGTACAAGAGACCCAGTACTTC	CASSVRGVQETQYF
TRBJ2-3	TRBD2	NA	TRBV15	18	TGTGCCACCAGCAGAGATCTCGGGGGAGGGCCGTCGACAGATACGCAGTATTTT	CATSRDLGGGPSTDTQYF
TRBJ1-4	NA	NA	TRBV2	13	TGTGCCATAGGACGGGAGGTTCATGAAAAACTGTTTTTT	CAIGREVHEKLFF
TRBJ2-1	NA	NA	TRBV5-8	13	TGTGCCAGCAGCACAGCAGGGATCCGAGAGCAGTTCTTC	CASSTAGIREQFF
TRBJ2-5	NA	NA	TRBV5-6	13	TGTGCCAGCAGCTTTGGGGGCCGAGAGACCCAGTACTTC	CASSFGGRETQYF
TRBJ2-3	TRBD1	NA	TRBV9	16	TGTGCCAGCAGCGTCGCACCGGGACAGGGCACAGATACGCAGTATTTT	CASSVAPGQGTDTQYF
TRBJ2-7	TRBD1	NA	TRBV6-1	14	TGTGCCAGCAGTGACCAGGGGGCAGTCTACGAGCAGTACTTC	CASSDQGAVYEQYF
TRBJ2-7	NA	NA	TRBV30	13	TGTGCCTGGAGTTGGAGCTTTGCCTACGAGCAGTACTTC	CAWSWSFAYEQYF
TRBJ2-5	NA	NA	TRBV7-3	13	TGTGCCAGCAATCAGGGCAGGGAAGAGACCCAGTACTTC	CASNQGREETQYF
TRBJ1-1	NA	NA	TRBV4-2	13	TGTGCCAGCAGCCAAACGGGGAACACTGAAGCTTTCTTT	CASSQTGNTEAFF
TRBJ2-1	NA	NA	TRBV27	13	TGTGCCAGCAGTTTGGGGCAGCTAAATGAGCAGTTCTTC	CASSLGQLNEQFF
TRBJ2-7	TRBD2	NA	TRBV5-4	15	TGTGCCAGCAGCTCGGCGAGACTAGCGGGAGCCGAGCAGTACTTC	CASSSARLAGAEQYF
TRBJ2-7	NA	once	TRBV6-5	14	TGTGCCAGCAGAAAAGACAGGTTAAGAGACGAGCAGTACTTC	CASRKDRLRDEQYF
TRBJ2-7	TRBD2	NA	TRBV2	13	TGTGCCAGCACTACGCGGGAGACCTACGAGCAGTACTTC	CASTTRETYEQYF
TRBJ2-7	TRBD2	NA	TRBV6-6	14	TGTGCCAGCAGTTACTTCGGGACTAGTTACGAGCAGTACTTC	CASSYFGTSYEQYF
TRBJ2-3	NA	once	TRBV10-3	14	TGTGCCATCTCGCCTGGGACTAGCACAGATACGCAGTATTTT	CAISPGTSTDTQYF
TRBJ1-5	TRBD1	NA	TRBV5-6	16	TGTGCCAGCAGCTTGGGGACAGGGAAGAGCAATCAGCCCCAGCATTTT	CASSLGTGKSNQPQHF
TRBJ1-1	TRBD1	NA	TRBV5-4	13	TGTGCCAGCAGAAAGGGGGCGAACACTGAAGCTTTCTTT	CASRKGANTEAFF
TRBJ1-4	TRBD1	NA	TRBV30	13	TGTGCCTGTACCGGGACAGACTATGAAAAACTGTTTTTT	CACTGTDYEKLFF
TRBJ2-7	TRBD2	NA	TRBV4-1	15	TGCGCCAGCAGCCAATCTGGACTAGTATCCTACGAGCAGTACTTC	CASSQSGLVSYEQYF
TRBJ2-7	TRBD2	NA	TRBV10-2	17	TGCGCCAGCAGTGATCCTAGCGGGAGGGACTTCACCTACGAGCAGTACTTC	CASSDPSGRDFTYEQYF
TRBJ2-7	TRBD2	NA	TRBV5-4	15	TGTGCCAGCAGACTAAACGGGGGGGTTGACTACGAGCAGTACTTC	CASRLNGGVDYEQYF
TRBJ2-2	NA	NA	TRBV28	14	TGTGCCAGCGAAGGACTTTCGAACACCGGGGAGCTGTTTTTT	CASEGLSNTGELFF
TRBJ2-7	TRBD2	NA	TRBV10-3	15	TGTGCCATCAGTTCCCTACGGGAGGGCCTCTACGAGCAGTACTTC	CAISSLREGLYEQYF
TRBJ1-1	NA	NA	TRBV6-1	15	TGTGCCAGCAGTGAACCCCCCCGGTCTAACACTGAAGCTTTCTTT	CASSEPPRSNTEAFF
TRBJ1-4	NA	NA	TRBV30	13	TGTGCCTGGAGTCCAGACCGGGAGGAAAAACTGTTTTTT	CAWSPDREEKLFF
TRBJ1-1	NA	NA	TRBV21-1	14	TGTGCCAGCAGCAAAGCACAGCTGAACACTGAAGCTTTCTTT	CASSKAQLNTEAFF
TRBJ1-1	NA	once	TRBV7-8	14	TGTGCCAGCAGCTTCTTTTCAGGGGTGGCTGAAGCTTTCTTT	CASSFFSGVAEAFF